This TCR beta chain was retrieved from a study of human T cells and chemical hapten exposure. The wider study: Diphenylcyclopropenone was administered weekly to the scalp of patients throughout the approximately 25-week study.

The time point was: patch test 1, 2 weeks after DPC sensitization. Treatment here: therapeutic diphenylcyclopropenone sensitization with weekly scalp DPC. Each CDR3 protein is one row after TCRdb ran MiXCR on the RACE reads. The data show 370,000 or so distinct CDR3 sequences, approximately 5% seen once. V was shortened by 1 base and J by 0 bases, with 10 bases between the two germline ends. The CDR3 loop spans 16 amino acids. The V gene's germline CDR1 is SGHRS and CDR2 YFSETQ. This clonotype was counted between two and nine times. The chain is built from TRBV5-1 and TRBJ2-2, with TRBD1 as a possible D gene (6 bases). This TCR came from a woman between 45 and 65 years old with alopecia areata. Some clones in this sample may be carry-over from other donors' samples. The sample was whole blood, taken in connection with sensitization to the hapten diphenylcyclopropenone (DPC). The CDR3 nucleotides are TGCGCCAGCAGCTTGTCAGGGGCGGCGAACACCGGGGAGCTGTTTTTT. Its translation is CASSLSGAANTGELFF.